This TCR beta chain was sequenced in a study of cytomegalovirus exposure and HLA in healthy donors. Whole-study findings and limits: Earlier analysis found most TCR beta V segments productive about 87% or about 30% of the time.

As to this clone: Its antigen is still unknown.

PCR amplification relied on 60 Vbeta primers (plus 13 Jbeta primers). The table came from immunoSEQ multiplex PCR; TCRdb's copy has only in-frame clones and leaves some out. Seen here are almost 200,000 clones, about four fifths observed once, and the top ten hold around 0.4%. The CDR3 length is 15 residues. Germline values: CDR1 LGHNA, CDR2 YNFKEQ. With 4 bases clipped from V and 1 base from J, the junction kept 4 bases outside the gene matches. The chain couples TRBV4-2 to TRBJ1-1, with 9 positions matching TRBD1. The TCR comes from a male donor in good health and CMV-seropositive. Sequencing used PBMCs. CDR3 in DNA: TGTGCCAGCAGCCGACAGGGGGTTGGGAACACTGAAGCTTTCTTT. This sequence encodes CASSRQGVGNTEAFF.